This T cell receptor (beta chain) was captured by sequencing in a study of blood T cells in healthy people across ages. A sample-barcoded 5' primer and a J-beta primer mix were used in a second PCR of roughly 7 to 11 cycles. TCRdb reprocessed the 5' RACE reads with MiXCR, giving one entry per CDR3 protein. Among roughly 1.5 million distinct CDR3 sequences, 40% to 45% were seen once, and the ten largest hold about 4.1%. This clonotype was counted once. Antigen specificity is unknown. Regarding the study as a whole: Age showed a roughly linear inverse relationship with TCR beta diversity per million T cells.

The CDR3 is 15 amino acids. With V trimmed by 5 bases and J by 6 bases, 8 bases remained unmatched. What was sequenced was blood. The clonotype comes from a woman aged 18 to 35 in good health. This chain connects TRBV12-3 or TRBV12-4 to TRBJ2-2, with TRBD1 identical over 8 bases. CDR3 loop: CASSARQGSPGELFF. CDR3 nucleotides: TGTGCCAGCAGTGCACGACAGGGGAGTCCCGGGGAGCTGTTTTTT.